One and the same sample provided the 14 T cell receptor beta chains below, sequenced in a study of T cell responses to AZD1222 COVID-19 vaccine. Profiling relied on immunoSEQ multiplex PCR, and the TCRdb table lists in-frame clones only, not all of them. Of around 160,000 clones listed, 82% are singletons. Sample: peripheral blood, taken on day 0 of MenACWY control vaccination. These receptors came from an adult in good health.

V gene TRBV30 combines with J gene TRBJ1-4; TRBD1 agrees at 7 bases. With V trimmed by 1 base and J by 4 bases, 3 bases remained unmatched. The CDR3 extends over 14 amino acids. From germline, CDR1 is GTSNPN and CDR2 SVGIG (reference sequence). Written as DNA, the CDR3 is TGTGCCTGGAGTGCTGGGACAGTTAATGAAAAACTGTTTTTT. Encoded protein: CAWSAGTVNEKLFF.

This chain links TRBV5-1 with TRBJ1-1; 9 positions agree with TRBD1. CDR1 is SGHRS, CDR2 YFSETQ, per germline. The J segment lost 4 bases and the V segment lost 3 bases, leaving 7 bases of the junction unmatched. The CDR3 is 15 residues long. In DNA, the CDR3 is TGCGCCAGCAGCTCCTTGACAGGGGGTGCCACTGAAGCTTTCTTT. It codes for CASSSLTGGATEAFF.

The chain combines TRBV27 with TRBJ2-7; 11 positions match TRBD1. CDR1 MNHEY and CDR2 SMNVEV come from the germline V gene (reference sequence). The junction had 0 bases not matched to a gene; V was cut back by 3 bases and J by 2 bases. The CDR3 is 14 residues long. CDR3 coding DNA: TGTGCCAGCAGTTTGGGACAGGGGGCCTACGAGCAGTACTTC. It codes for CASSLGQGAYEQYF.

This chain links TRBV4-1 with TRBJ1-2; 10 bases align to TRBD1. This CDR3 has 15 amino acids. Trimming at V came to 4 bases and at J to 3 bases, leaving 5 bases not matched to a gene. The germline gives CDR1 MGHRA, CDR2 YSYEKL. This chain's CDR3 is CASSLDRGQYYGYTF. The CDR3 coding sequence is TGCGCCAGCAGCCTCGACAGGGGGCAATACTATGGCTACACCTTC.

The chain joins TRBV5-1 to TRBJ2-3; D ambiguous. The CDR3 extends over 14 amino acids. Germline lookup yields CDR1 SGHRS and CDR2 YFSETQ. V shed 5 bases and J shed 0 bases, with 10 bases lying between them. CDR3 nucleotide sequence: TGCGCCAGCAGTGCTGCCACTAGCACAGATACGCAGTATTTT. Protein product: CASSAATSTDTQYF.

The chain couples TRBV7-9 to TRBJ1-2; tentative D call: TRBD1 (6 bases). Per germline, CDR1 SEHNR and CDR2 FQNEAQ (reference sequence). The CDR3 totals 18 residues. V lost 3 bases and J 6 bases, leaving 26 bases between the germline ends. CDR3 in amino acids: CASSLGEVAGDDWDGYTF. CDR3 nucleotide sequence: TGTGCCAGCAGCTTGGGGGAGGTCGCAGGGGACGATTGGGATGGCTACACCTTC.

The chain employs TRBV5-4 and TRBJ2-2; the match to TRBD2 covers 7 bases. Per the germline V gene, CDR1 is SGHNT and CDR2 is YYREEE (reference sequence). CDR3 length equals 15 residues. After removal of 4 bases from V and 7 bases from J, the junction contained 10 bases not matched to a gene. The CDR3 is CASSLTEGLLGELFF. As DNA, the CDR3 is TGTGCCAGCAGCCTAACCGAGGGACTACTCGGGGAGCTGTTTTTT.

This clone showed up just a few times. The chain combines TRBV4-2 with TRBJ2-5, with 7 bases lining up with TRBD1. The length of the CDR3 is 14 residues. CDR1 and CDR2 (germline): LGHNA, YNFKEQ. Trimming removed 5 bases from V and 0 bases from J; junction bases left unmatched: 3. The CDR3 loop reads CASSGTENQETQYF. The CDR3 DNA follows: TGTGCCAGCAGCGGGACAGAAAACCAAGAGACCCAGTACTTC.

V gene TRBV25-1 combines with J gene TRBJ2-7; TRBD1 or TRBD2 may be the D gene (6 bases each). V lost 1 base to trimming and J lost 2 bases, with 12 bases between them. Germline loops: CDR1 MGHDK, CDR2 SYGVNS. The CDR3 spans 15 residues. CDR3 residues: CASSESGDNPYEQYF. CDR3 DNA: TGTGCCAGCAGTGAATCGGGGGACAACCCCTACGAGCAGTACTTC.

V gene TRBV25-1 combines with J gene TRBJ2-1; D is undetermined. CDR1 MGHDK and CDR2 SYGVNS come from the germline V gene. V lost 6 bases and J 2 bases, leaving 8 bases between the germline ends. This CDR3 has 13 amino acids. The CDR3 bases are TGTGCCAGCAGCCCTCACCCCTACAATGAGCAGTTCTTC. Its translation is CASSPHPYNEQFF.

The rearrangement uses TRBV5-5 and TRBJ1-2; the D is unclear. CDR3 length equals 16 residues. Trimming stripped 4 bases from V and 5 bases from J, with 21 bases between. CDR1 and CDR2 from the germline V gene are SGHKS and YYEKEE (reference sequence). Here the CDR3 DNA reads TGTGCCAGCAGCCCCGACCCCGTGGGGAACATTTATGGCTACACCTTC. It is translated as CASSPDPVGNIYGYTF.

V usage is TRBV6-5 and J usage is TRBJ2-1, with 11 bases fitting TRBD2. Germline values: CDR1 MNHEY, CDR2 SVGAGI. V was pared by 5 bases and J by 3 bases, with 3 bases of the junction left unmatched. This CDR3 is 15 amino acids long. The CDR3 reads CASSLSGGVYNEQFF. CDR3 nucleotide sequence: TGTGCCAGCAGTCTTAGCGGGGGGGTCTACAATGAGCAGTTCTTC.

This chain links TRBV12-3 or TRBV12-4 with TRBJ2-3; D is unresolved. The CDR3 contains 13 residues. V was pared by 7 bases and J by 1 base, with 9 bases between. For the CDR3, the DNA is TGTGCCAGCACAGAGTCGGGCACAGATACGCAGTATTTT. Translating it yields CASTESGTDTQYF.

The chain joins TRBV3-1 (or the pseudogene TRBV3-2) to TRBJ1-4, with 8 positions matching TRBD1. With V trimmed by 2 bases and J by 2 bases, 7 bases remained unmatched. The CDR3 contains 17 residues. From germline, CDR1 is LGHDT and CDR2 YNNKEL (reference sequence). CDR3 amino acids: CASSQSQDRVTNEKLFF. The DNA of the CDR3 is TGTGCCAGCAGCCAATCACAGGACAGGGTCACTAATGAAAAACTGTTTTTT.